Listed here are 26 T cell receptor beta chains from one sample, sequenced in a study of blood T cell repertoires in COVID-19. Profiled with immunoSEQ multiplex PCR; TCRdb holds only in-frame clones, not every one. The table lists 50,000 to 60,000 clones, roughly 91% of them singletons. Sequenced input: peripheral blood. These receptors were taken from a human donor in a cohort sampled during active COVID-19.

This chain links TRBV25-1 with TRBJ1-6; D is possibly TRBD1 (6 bases). Germline CDR1 MGHDK, CDR2 SYGVNS. CDR3 length equals 16 residues. V dropped 4 bases and J dropped 10 bases, with 20 bases sitting between them. CDR3 nucleotides: TGTGCCAGCAGTGCGCCCCGCAGGGGAGGGACGTCACCCCTCCACTTT. Protein: CASSAPRRGGTSPLHF. Full variable domain (rest looked up from reference TRBV25-1 and TRBJ1-6): EADIYQTPRYLVIGTGKKITLECSQTMGHDKMYWYQQDPGMELHLIHYSYGVNSTEKGDLSSESTVSRIRTEHFPLTLESARPSHTSQYLCASSAPRRGGTSPLHFGNGTRLTVT.

This clone appeared once. V gene TRBV18 combines with J gene TRBJ2-1; 9 bases line up with TRBD2. In germline, CDR1 is KGHSH, CDR2 LQKENI. The CDR3 is 16 amino acids. V was pared by 6 bases and J by 6 bases, with 12 bases of the junction left unmatched. Here the CDR3 reads CASSPGWREGLNEQFF. In DNA, the CDR3 is TGTGCCAGCTCGCCCGGTTGGCGGGAGGGTCTCAATGAGCAGTTCTTC.

The rearrangement links TRBV6-5 to TRBJ2-1; 10 bases fit TRBD2. V was clipped by 6 bases and J by 6 bases; unmatched bases: 8. The germline CDR1 and CDR2 sequences are MNHEY and SVGAGI. This CDR3 has 15 residues. For the CDR3, the DNA is TGTGCCAGCAGATCAGCGGGAGGGCGTTTCAATGAGCAGTTCTTC. The encoded protein is CASRSAGGRFNEQFF.

In its sample, this clone was seen a few times. The CDR3 loop is CASCRDRCYEQYF. CDR3 nucleotide sequence: TGTGCCAGCTGCCGGGACAGATGCTACGAGCAGTACTTC. The V call is TRBV25-1, the J call TRBJ2-7; 7 bases line up with TRBD1. Trimming removed 8 bases from V and 3 bases from J; junction bases left unmatched: 7. The germline gives CDR1 MGHDK, CDR2 SYGVNS. This CDR3 has 13 residues.

V usage is TRBV7-9 and J usage is TRBJ2-7; TRBD2 matches at 7 bases. This CDR3 comprises 14 residues. The V segment lost 0 bases and the J segment 6 bases; nucleotides outside the gene matches: 5. Germline CDR1 reads SEHNR; CDR2 reads FQNEAQ (reference sequence). CDR3: CASSLAQPSGEQYV. The DNA of the CDR3 is TGTGCCAGCAGCTTAGCGCAGCCTAGCGGCGAGCAGTACGTC.

The chain links TRBV5-4 to TRBJ2-2, with 8 bases fitting TRBD2. The CDR3 covers 16 residues. Trimming removed 3 bases from V and 7 bases from J; junction bases left unmatched: 11. Germline assignment: CDR1 SGHNT and CDR2 YYREEE (reference sequence). This chain's CDR3 is CASSSRAGGPRGELFF. CDR3 DNA: TGTGCCAGCAGCTCGCGGGCGGGGGGCCCTCGCGGGGAGCTGTTTTTT.

The gene calls are TRBV10-3 and TRBJ2-7, with D perhaps TRBD1 (6 bases). CDR3 length: 15 residues. Germline V gives CDR1 ENHRY, CDR2 SYGVKD. V gave up 8 bases and J gave up 7 bases, with 24 bases separating them. CDR3 DNA sequence: TGTGCCATCGACCTGGTGGGACACGGCGGCGTGGAGCAGTACGTC. Its translation is CAIDLVGHGGVEQYV.

The chain has TRBV11-2 and TRBJ2-3, with TRBD1 matching over 7 bases. Germline CDR1 reads SGHAT; CDR2 reads FQNNGV. This CDR3 region has 15 residues. V trimming: 6 bases; J trimming: 3 bases; junction bases outside the gene matches: 9. CDR3 region: CASRLQGLGTDTQYF. The CDR3 region has the DNA TGTGCCAGCAGACTACAGGGGTTAGGGACAGATACGCAGTATTTT. The entire variable domain, with the rest obtained from reference TRBV11-2 and TRBJ2-3, is as follows: EAGVAQSPRYKIIEKRQSVAFWCNPISGHATLYWYQQILGQGPKLLIQFQNNGVVDDSQLPKDRFSAERLKGVDSTLKIQPAKLEDSAVYLCASRLQGLGTDTQYFGPGTRLTVL.

The chain recombines TRBV9 with TRBJ1-2; D is possibly TRBD1 (6 bases). This CDR3 has 15 amino acids. V lost 4 bases and J lost 7, with 20 bases in between. The germline V gene has CDR1 SGDLS and CDR2 YYNGEE. The CDR3 loop is CASSSRGRAGSGYTF. DNA for the CDR3: TGTGCCAGCAGCTCCAGGGGCAGGGCAGGGAGTGGCTACACCTTC.

This clone was counted only a few times. The chain uses TRBV4-1 and TRBJ2-7, with TRBD1 matching 8 bases. The CDR3 length is 17 residues. V lost 3 bases to trimming and J lost 0 bases; unmatched junction nucleotides: 10. CDR1 is MGHRA and CDR2 is YSYEKL in the germline V gene. The CDR3 bases are TGCGCCAGCAGCCAGGCCGGCCAGGGGGCCTCCTCCTACGAGCAGTACTTC. Translation gives CASSQAGQGASSYEQYF.

The chain recombines TRBV6-1 with TRBJ1-3; no clear D gene. This CDR3 is 16 amino acids long. Germline CDR1 MNHNS, CDR2 SASEGT. V lost 0 bases and J lost 3, with 12 bases in between. The CDR3 DNA is TGTGCCAGCAGTGAAGCGTTAGATTCCTATGGAAACACCATATATTTT. It codes for CASSEALDSYGNTIYF.

This chain links TRBV18 with TRBJ1-1; D possibly corresponds to TRBD1 (5 bases). The germline V and J ends were trimmed by 2 bases and 4 bases, with 8 bases remaining between them. The germline V gene encodes CDR1 KGHSH and CDR2 LQKENI. This CDR3 has 13 amino acids. The CDR3 bases are TGTGCCAGCTCACCAAATCAGGGCACTGAAGCTTTCTTT. Residues: CASSPNQGTEAFF.

This clone was counted once. This rearrangement joins TRBV5-4 to TRBJ1-1; D remains ambiguous. Per the germline V gene, CDR1 is SGHNT and CDR2 is YYREEE (reference sequence). Trimming removed 0 bases from V and 0 bases from J, with 9 bases in between. This CDR3 is built from 15 residues. The DNA for the CDR3 is TGTGCCAGCAGCTTGGGGTCAGTCATGAACACTGAAGCTTTCTTT. Its translation is CASSLGSVMNTEAFF.

This clone showed up just once. The J gene is TRBJ2-3, the V gene TRBV30, with TRBD2 matching over 8 bases. Trimming removed 5 bases from V and 0 bases from J; junction bases left unmatched: 4. The CDR3 has 14 amino acids. Germline V gene sequence: CDR1 GTSNPN, CDR2 SVGIG (reference sequence). The DNA for the CDR3 is TGTGCCTGGGGGCGGGGGGCGAGCACAGATACGCAGTATTTT. It specifies CAWGRGASTDTQYF.

The chain links TRBV7-8 to TRBJ2-7; 9 nucleotides align to TRBD2. The CDR3 covers 16 residues. Germline V gives CDR1 SGHVS, CDR2 FQNEAQ. V gave up 0 bases and J gave up 0 bases; unmatched junction bases: 3. CDR3 amino acids: CASSLALAGSSYEQYV. CDR3 nucleotide sequence: TGTGCCAGCAGCTTAGCGCTAGCGGGGAGCTCCTACGAGCAGTACGTC.

The chain employs TRBV29-1 and TRBJ2-7, with 8 bases matching TRBD1. This CDR3 contains 13 residues. Germline V CDR1 and CDR2: SQVTM, ANQGSEA. Trimming removed 3 bases from V and 0 bases from J; junction bases left unmatched: 1. CDR3 sequence reads: CSVETGDSYEQYV. The CDR3 DNA follows: TGCAGCGTTGAGACAGGGGACTCCTACGAGCAGTACGTC.

This chain connects TRBV30 to TRBJ2-3; possible D gene TRBD2, 7 bases. The germline V gene encodes CDR1 GTSNPN and CDR2 SVGIG (reference sequence). The CDR3 loop spans 14 amino acids. V was trimmed by 3 bases and J by 2 bases, leaving 12 bases between them. CDR3 loop: CAWRRGASTDTQYF. For the CDR3, the DNA is TGTGCCTGGAGACGGGGGGCCTCCACAGATACGCAGTATTTT.

In this sample, this clone turned up once. The genes are TRBV5-1 and TRBJ1-3; D is possibly TRBD1 (6 bases). The CDR3 totals 16 residues. Germline V gene lookup returns CDR1 SGHRS and CDR2 YFSETQ. Trimming stripped 1 base from V and 3 bases from J, with 14 bases between. The CDR3 nucleotides are TGCGCCAGCAGCTTGACCCCAGGGGCAGGTGGAAACACCATATATTTT. Translation: CASSLTPGAGGNTIYF.

The chain couples TRBV2 to TRBJ2-5, with TRBD2 matching 15 bases. V was clipped by 5 bases and J by 5 bases; unmatched bases: 9. This CDR3 contains 17 residues. The V gene's germline CDR1 is SNHLY and CDR2 FYNNEI. The chain's CDR3 is CASSPRTSGGARETQYF. The DNA for the CDR3 is TGTGCCAGCAGTCCAAGGACTAGCGGGGGGGCCAGGGAGACCCAGTACTTC.

This clone was counted only a few times. V gene TRBV5-1 combines with J gene TRBJ2-7, with a possible D match to TRBD2 (7 bases). This CDR3 has 16 residues. In germline, CDR1 is SGHRS, CDR2 YFSETQ. V shed 0 bases and J shed 4 bases, with 17 bases lying between them. This chain's CDR3 is CASSLAVGGARYEQYF. The CDR3 nucleotides read TGCGCCAGCAGCTTGGCCGTTGGGGGGGCCCGGTACGAGCAGTACTTC.

The table lists this clone with a count of one. V is TRBV18 and J is TRBJ2-2; 8 positions match TRBD2. Germline CDR1 and CDR2: KGHSH and LQKENI. The CDR3 loop spans 15 amino acids. Trimming at V came to 3 bases and at J to 6 bases, leaving 6 bases not matched to a gene. The DNA for the CDR3 is TGTGCCAGCTCACCCGTGACTAGCGTGTCCGGGGAGCTGTTTTTT. Protein product: CASSPVTSVSGELFF.

This rearrangement joins TRBV2 to TRBJ2-5; perhaps TRBD2 as D (6 bases). The germline CDR1 and CDR2 sequences are SNHLY and FYNNEI. The V end was cut by 3 bases, the J end by 5 bases, with 13 bases between. The CDR3 runs 14 residues. The CDR3 DNA sequence: TGTGCCAGCAGTGACTCTAGCGTCCAGGAGACCCAGTACTTC. Its translation: CASSDSSVQETQYF.

This clone was observed a single time. J is TRBJ2-1 and V is TRBV24-1; tentatively, D is TRBD1 (5 bases). The germline gives CDR1 KGHDR, CDR2 SFDVKD. The CDR3 runs 13 residues. The ends were cut back, 5 bases at V and 4 bases at J, with 8 bases in the middle. The CDR3 region is CATSAAGYNEQFF. In DNA, the CDR3 is TGTGCCACCAGTGCTGCAGGGTACAATGAGCAGTTCTTC.

The chain recombines TRBV9 with TRBJ2-3, with TRBD2 matching 12 bases. Germline CDR1 SGDLS, CDR2 YYNGEE. The V gene end was trimmed by 4 bases and the J gene end by 2 bases; junction bases not matched to a gene: 5. The CDR3 consists of 16 residues. CDR3 sequence reads: CASSPTSGGATDTQYF. CDR3 sequence (DNA): TGTGCCAGCAGCCCGACTAGCGGGGGTGCCACAGATACGCAGTATTTT.

This rearrangement joins TRBV6-6 to TRBJ2-5; possibly TRBD2 for D (6 bases). V was trimmed by 4 bases and J by 0 bases, leaving 15 bases between them. Germline CDR1 and CDR2: MNHNY and SVGAGI (reference sequence). The CDR3 extends over 16 amino acids. CDR3 protein: CASSSPGTQYQETQYF. CDR3 bases: TGTGCCAGCAGTTCCCCCGGGACTCAGTACCAAGAGACCCAGTACTTC.

This sequence joins TRBV9 and TRBJ1-2; D not certain. The CDR3 is 15 amino acids. Trimming pared 0 bases from V and 4 bases from J, leaving 13 bases between. The V gene's germline CDR1 is SGDLS and CDR2 YYNGEE. This chain's CDR3 is CASSVGTTGGYGYTF. CDR3 in DNA: TGTGCCAGCAGCGTAGGGACGACGGGAGGCTATGGCTACACCTTC.